This T cell receptor (beta chain) was profiled in a study of cytomegalovirus exposure and HLA in healthy donors. Primers for the PCR totalled 60 Vbeta and 13 Jbeta. Using immunoSEQ multiplex PCR, the repertoire was profiled, and TCRdb retains in-frame clones only, with some absent. The sample lists 90,000 to 120,000 clones; 74% were seen once. Germline V gene lookup returns CDR1 KGHSH and CDR2 LQKENI. The V gene lost 3 bases and the J gene lost 6 bases, with 11 bases spanning the gap. The CDR3 spans 14 residues. The sequence came from a woman aged 40 to 50 in good health and CMV-seropositive. The specimen sequenced was PBMCs. The chain uses TRBV18 and TRBJ1-4; D gene unclear. CDR3 protein: CASSPRGSDEKLFF. In nucleotides, the CDR3 is TGTGCCAGCTCACCGAGAGGCTCTGATGAAAAACTGTTTTTT.